These T cell receptor beta chains were read from a single sample in a study of blood T cell repertoires in COVID-19. Clones were sequenced by immunoSEQ multiplex PCR, and TCRdb holds only the in-frame ones, with some missing. The top ten clones hold approximately 18% of a sample with about 93,000 clones, about 86% of them seen once. Material for sequencing was peripheral blood. The receptors originated from a woman older than 75 with acute or convalescent COVID-19. CDR3s leave out the opening cysteine and the closing phenylalanine or tryptophan. Fields, in order: J gene, V gene, CDR3 protein.

j_call: TRBJ1-6
v_call: TRBV2
cdr3_aa: ASSNTGDRNSPLH

j_call: TRBJ2-4
v_call: TRBV28
cdr3_aa: ASSSTGGTDIQY

j_call: TRBJ1-1
v_call: TRBV2
cdr3_aa: ASSGQGAPAF

j_call: TRBJ2-2
v_call: TRBV10-3
cdr3_aa: AIGVLSQAGELF

j_call: TRBJ2-5
v_call: TRBV2
cdr3_aa: ASSRDRGWETQY

j_call: TRBJ2-1
v_call: TRBV5-4
cdr3_aa: ASSSQAGLAGNEQF

j_call: TRBJ2-2
v_call: TRBV3-1/TRBV3-2
cdr3_aa: ASSRDLGGRVYTGELF

j_call: TRBJ2-3
v_call: TRBV14
cdr3_aa: ASSPFPGLAGGPEDTQY

j_call: TRBJ1-6
v_call: TRBV4-1
cdr3_aa: ASSQAWSGGGSSYNSPLH

j_call: TRBJ2-5
v_call: TRBV7-8
cdr3_aa: ASSLVPTSGWVVETQY

j_call: TRBJ2-5
v_call: TRBV7-6
cdr3_aa: ASSSQANQETQY

j_call: TRBJ2-7
v_call: TRBV6-2/TRBV6-3
cdr3_aa: ASSYSPGQSPYEQY

j_call: TRBJ2-3
v_call: TRBV7-3
cdr3_aa: ASSLMSAEPTDTQY

j_call: TRBJ2-5
v_call: TRBV5-5
cdr3_aa: ASSLASRETQY

j_call: TRBJ1-6
v_call: TRBV21-1
cdr3_aa: ASSKKCPAGRRYNSPLH

j_call: TRBJ1-2
v_call: TRBV5-5
cdr3_aa: ASSLGSGHNYGYT

j_call: TRBJ2-2
v_call: TRBV5-1
cdr3_aa: ASSTTGISGELF

j_call: TRBJ2-1
v_call: TRBV5-1
cdr3_aa: ASSSGQYNEQF

j_call: TRBJ2-7
v_call: TRBV6-5
cdr3_aa: ASSPRQGSYEQY

j_call: TRBJ2-1
v_call: TRBV5-8
cdr3_aa: ATRQNEQF

j_call: TRBJ1-3
v_call: TRBV5-1
cdr3_aa: ASSSQGNRGNTIY

j_call: TRBJ1-2
v_call: TRBV18
cdr3_aa: ASSPPRSGTGYGYT

j_call: TRBJ2-1
v_call: TRBV6-6
cdr3_aa: ASAGGASYNEQF

j_call: TRBJ2-2
v_call: TRBV6-2/TRBV6-3
cdr3_aa: ASSYSPGENTGELF

j_call: TRBJ1-6
v_call: TRBV4-1
cdr3_aa: ASSQDPLLYLH

j_call: TRBJ1-2
v_call: TRBV24-1
cdr3_aa: ATSEPGQTMGYT

j_call: TRBJ2-7
v_call: TRBV27
cdr3_aa: ATAMRQDREQY

j_call: TRBJ1-6
v_call: TRBV27
cdr3_aa: ASKVTGLDSPLH

j_call: TRBJ2-1
v_call: TRBV29-1
cdr3_aa: SDLRSGGSSYNEQF

j_call: TRBJ1-1
v_call: TRBV5-1
cdr3_aa: ASSLGQGLNTEAF

j_call: TRBJ2-2
v_call: TRBV6-6
cdr3_aa: ASSRQGASTGELF

j_call: TRBJ1-3
v_call: TRBV19
cdr3_aa: ASGGLMGATGNTIY

j_call: TRBJ2-1
v_call: TRBV9
cdr3_aa: ASSPDRWSSYNEQF

j_call: TRBJ2-6
v_call: TRBV7-8
cdr3_aa: ASSFVPPGQGSSGANVLT

j_call: TRBJ2-2
v_call: TRBV2
cdr3_aa: ASSEGQGGTGELF

j_call: TRBJ2-7
v_call: TRBV7-6
cdr3_aa: ASSKGQGIHEQY

j_call: TRBJ1-2
v_call: TRBV6-2/TRBV6-3
cdr3_aa: ASSRDYGYT

j_call: TRBJ1-2
v_call: TRBV5-6
cdr3_aa: ASSSKTGQGKGGYT

j_call: TRBJ2-3
v_call: TRBV6-6
cdr3_aa: ASSYGLETDTQY

j_call: TRBJ2-1
v_call: TRBV27
cdr3_aa: ASSLGLAGGRNEQF

j_call: TRBJ2-5
v_call: TRBV5-4
cdr3_aa: ASSREISGETQY

j_call: TRBJ2-7
v_call: TRBV12-1
cdr3_aa: ASSAVDREHEQY

j_call: TRBJ2-7
v_call: TRBV19
cdr3_aa: ASSTPTYEQY

j_call: TRBJ1-2
v_call: TRBV11-2
cdr3_aa: ASSFGQGFNYGYT

j_call: TRBJ1-3
v_call: TRBV3-1/TRBV3-2
cdr3_aa: ASSQGLRRATGNTIY